A selection of T cell receptor beta chains follows, all from one sample in a study of shared clonotypes between healthy human individuals. Repertoires were generated with immunoSEQ multiplex PCR, while TCRdb's copy carries only in-frame clones and drops some. The table shows hundreds of thousands of clones, with 95% occurring only once. The sample taken for sequencing was naive CD8+ T cells sorted from blood. The source of these receptors is a woman aged 25 to 45 in good health. Each CDR3 is given with its conserved first and last residue. The D gene is left open where the match is weak. The listing skips clone size in some rows; elsewhere it reads once, few, many or a size class.

once	TRBD1	TRBV13	TRBJ2-7	TGTGCCAGCAGAAGCCGGGACAGGGGGGACTACGAGCAGTACTTC	CASRSRDRGDYEQYF
-	-	TRBV28	TRBJ2-7	TGTGCCAGCAGTTCCCCTGAGACAGGGAGTTCGGGACTAGTTTTCTACGAGCAGTACTTC	CASSSPETGSSGLVFYEQYF
-	-	TRBV28	TRBJ1-5	TGTGCCAGCAGTGCACAGGGTAGAGATCAGCCCCAGCATTTT	CASSAQGRDQPQHF
-	-	TRBV7-9	TRBJ2-5	TGTGCCAGCAGCTTAGTCCGAGGGGAGACCCAGTACTTC	CASSLVRGETQYF
-	TRBD2	TRBV4-2	TRBJ2-7	TGTGCCAGCAGCCAAGAACTAGCGGGTCTTTCCGAGCAGTACTTC	CASSQELAGLSEQYF
-	-	TRBV4-2	TRBJ1-5	TGTGCCAGCAGCCAAGATGGTCCAGGGAACCAGCCCCAGCATTTT	CASSQDGPGNQPQHF
-	-	TRBV29-1	TRBJ1-1	TGCAGCGTTGATTGGGGTTCGGCCACTGAAGCTTTCTTT	CSVDWGSATEAFF
once	-	TRBV19	TRBJ2-7	TGTGCCAGTAGTATTGGGCTAGCCTACGAGCAGTACTTC	CASSIGLAYEQYF
-	-	TRBV27	TRBJ1-5	TGTGCCAGCAGTGGCATTGGGGGGAGCAATCAGCCCCAGCATTTT	CASSGIGGSNQPQHF
-	-	TRBV5-6	TRBJ2-7	TGTGCCAGCAGCTCCGATACCTACGAGCAGTACTTC	CASSSDTYEQYF
-	TRBD1	TRBV28	TRBJ2-7	TGTGCCAGCAGTAGGGACAGGGGGTCGGGGGAGCAGTACTTC	CASSRDRGSGEQYF
few	-	TRBV5-4	TRBJ2-7	TGTGCCAGCAGTTTGGACGGGGCGGGCGAGCAGTACTTC	CASSLDGAGEQYF
-	-	TRBV2	TRBJ2-3	TGTGCCAGCAGTGAGGGGGAGACCACAGATACGCAGTATTTT	CASSEGETTDTQYF
-	-	TRBV27	TRBJ2-1	TGTGCCAGCAGAGGGACGGTCAATGAGCAGTTCTTC	CASRGTVNEQFF
-	TRBD2	TRBV28	TRBJ2-7	TGTGCCAGCACCCTAGCGGGGGGGTACGAGCAGTACTTC	CASTLAGGYEQYF
-	-	TRBV5-4	TRBJ2-7	TGTGCCAGCAGCTTGTCAGGGGCACCCCTCGGGGAGCAGTACTTC	CASSLSGAPLGEQYF
-	-	TRBV5-6	TRBJ2-7	TGTGCCAGCAGTTGGGGCAGTACCTACGAGCAGTACTTC	CASSWGSTYEQYF
once	TRBD1	TRBV29-1	TRBJ1-5	TGCAGCGTGGACAGGGGGCCAGGGCAGCCCCAGCATTTT	CSVDRGPGQPQHF
-	TRBD2	TRBV5-1	TRBJ2-2	TGCGCCAGCAGCCCCACAAACCGTAGCGGGCGACGGGGCGGGGAGCTGTTTTTT	CASSPTNRSGRRGGELFF
-	TRBD1	TRBV28	TRBJ1-5	TGTGCCAGCAGCGACAGGGGGTACCATCAGCCCCAGCATTTT	CASSDRGYHQPQHF
-	TRBD2	TRBV27	TRBJ2-1	TGTGCCAGCCATCATGTGGGGACTAACAATGAGCAGTTCTTC	CASHHVGTNNEQFF
once	-	TRBV29-1	TRBJ2-1	TGCAGCGTTGAAAGGCGGGGGCTCTCCTACAATGAGCAGTTCTTC	CSVERRGLSYNEQFF
once	-	TRBV19	TRBJ2-1	TGTGCCAGTAGTATGACGGGTTCCTACAATGAGCAGTTCTTC	CASSMTGSYNEQFF
-	-	TRBV18	TRBJ2-3	TGTGCCAGCTCCCCTGGCTCAGATACGCAGTATTTT	CASSPGSDTQYF
-	-	TRBV30	TRBJ1-2	TGTGCCTGGAGTGTCGAGGAGGGCTATGGCTACACCTTC	CAWSVEEGYGYTF
-	-	TRBV6-5	TRBJ1-1	TGTGCCAGCAGTTACGCGGGAAACACTGAAGCTTTCTTT	CASSYAGNTEAFF
-	-	TRBV6-1	TRBJ2-5	TGTGCCAGCAGCCCTAGCCGGGGTCAAGAGACCCAGTACTTC	CASSPSRGQETQYF
once	-	TRBV10-3	TRBJ1-2	TGTGCCATCAGACCCACCCCCACAGATGCTATTTACTATGGCTACACCTTC	CAIRPTPTDAIYYGYTF
-	-	TRBV6-6	TRBJ2-5	TGTGCCAGCTGTTCCGGGAGTGGGGAAGAGACCCAGTACTTC	CASCSGSGEETQYF
-	-	TRBV2	TRBJ1-4	TGTGCCAGCAGTGAAGCGGACGGGGCAACTAATGAAAAACTGTTTTTT	CASSEADGATNEKLFF
-	TRBD1	TRBV28	TRBJ2-3	TGTGCCAGCAGTTTAGTAGGGACAGCCAGCACAGATACGCAGTATTTT	CASSLVGTASTDTQYF
-	TRBD1	TRBV27	TRBJ1-1	TGTGCCAGCAGTTTGGACAGGGCCATGAACACTGAAGCTTTCTTT	CASSLDRAMNTEAFF
-	-	TRBV5-1	TRBJ1-1	TGCGCCAGCAGCTTGGAGGCCGTGAGGGCGAACACTGAAGCTTTCTTT	CASSLEAVRANTEAFF
once	-	TRBV13	TRBJ1-2	TGTGCCAGCAGCTCCCCGGGCCACGGCTACACCTTC	CASSSPGHGYTF
-	TRBD1	TRBV6-5	TRBJ1-2	TGTGCCAGCAGCCGGACAGGGGACTATGGCTACACCTTC	CASSRTGDYGYTF
-	TRBD2	TRBV7-9	TRBJ2-7	TGTGCCAGCAGCGGCCGGGAGGGGGGCTACTACGAGCAGTACTTC	CASSGREGGYYEQYF
-	TRBD1	TRBV9	TRBJ2-7	TGTGCCAGCAGCCCAGGGGGATACGAGCAGTACTTC	CASSPGGYEQYF
-	-	TRBV28	TRBJ2-7	TGTGCCAGCAGTGGAATGACAGAGTTCTCCTACGAGCAGTACTTC	CASSGMTEFSYEQYF
-	-	TRBV5-1	TRBJ2-5	TGCGCCAGCAGCTTCTTTGGTCAGTGGGAGACCCAGTACTTC	CASSFFGQWETQYF
-	TRBD2	TRBV6-6	TRBJ2-2	TGTGCCAGCAGTTACCGACTAGCGGGAGGACACGGGGAGCTGTTTTTT	CASSYRLAGGHGELFF
-	-	TRBV28	TRBJ1-5	TGTGCCAGCAGCATAGGCGGGTATCAGCCCCAGCATTTT	CASSIGGYQPQHF
-	-	TRBV27	TRBJ2-3	TGTGCCAGCAGTGGGGGGGGGATTACAGGGCACCCAGATACGCAGTATTTT	CASSGGGITGHPDTQYF
once	TRBD2	TRBV5-1	TRBJ2-1	TGCGCCAGCAGCCCCTTGGGTAGCGGGAGCTCCTACAATGAGCAGTTCTTC	CASSPLGSGSSYNEQFF
-	TRBD2	TRBV15	TRBJ2-7	TGTGCCACCAGCAGAGATGGGACTAGCGGATACGAGCAGTACTTC	CATSRDGTSGYEQYF
-	TRBD1	TRBV11-1	TRBJ2-7	TGTGCCAGCAGCTTCACAGGGGACGAGCAGTACTTC	CASSFTGDEQYF
-	-	TRBV5-1	TRBJ2-7	TGCGCCAGCAGCTCCCTGACAGGCGCCGAGCAGTACTTC	CASSSLTGAEQYF
-	-	TRBV5-4	TRBJ2-3	TGTGCCAGCAGCTTGGGAGTCTCCGGGGTTACGCAGTATTTT	CASSLGVSGVTQYF
few	-	TRBV20-1	TRBJ1-1	TGCAGTGTCGGGGGGGGTGAAGCTTTCTTT	CSVGGGEAFF
-	-	TRBV27	TRBJ2-7	TGTGCCAGCAGTTTATCTTCGGAACACGAGCAGTACTTC	CASSLSSEHEQYF
-	-	TRBV5-8	TRBJ1-1	TGTGCCAGCAGAATAAAAGCGGTGAACACTGAAGCTTTCTTT	CASRIKAVNTEAFF
-	TRBD1	TRBV5-1	TRBJ2-7	TGCGCCAGCAGCTGGACGGGACAGGACTCCTACGAGCAGTACTTC	CASSWTGQDSYEQYF
-	-	TRBV28	TRBJ2-7	TGTGCCAGCAGCCGTGACGCGGACTACGAGCAGTACTTC	CASSRDADYEQYF
-	TRBD1	TRBV9	TRBJ1-2	TGTGCCAGCAGCGGATGGGACAGTAAAAACTATGGCTACACCTTC	CASSGWDSKNYGYTF
-	TRBD2	TRBV9	TRBJ2-1	TGTGCCAGCAGCGCGGGAGGGGGAATCTACAATGAGCAGTTCTTC	CASSAGGGIYNEQFF
-	TRBD1	TRBV7-9	TRBJ1-1	TGTGCCAGCAGCTTCGCGCCAGGACAGGGGAACACTGAAGCTTTCTTT	CASSFAPGQGNTEAFF
-	TRBD1	TRBV5-4	TRBJ1-1	TGTGCCAGCAGCTTCGGGACAGGGTTGGTCACTGAAGCTTTCTTT	CASSFGTGLVTEAFF
-	-	TRBV4-1	TRBJ1-5	TGCGCCAGCAGCCAAGTACTGGATCATCAGCCCCAGCATTTT	CASSQVLDHQPQHF
-	-	TRBV7-9	TRBJ1-2	TGTGCCAGCAGCTTAACCCTGACTAAAGACAGAAGCTACACCTTC	CASSLTLTKDRSYTF
-	-	TRBV7-9	TRBJ2-1	TGTGCCAGCAGCTTAAGCGGGTCGCCGAACGCCTCGTTCTTC	CASSLSGSPNASFF
-	-	TRBV7-6	TRBJ2-2	TGTGCCAGCAGCATTAATCTGGGGACGGGGGAGCTGTTTTTT	CASSINLGTGELFF